These T cell receptor beta chains were read from a single sample in a study of cytomegalovirus exposure and HLA in healthy donors. Profiled with immunoSEQ multiplex PCR; TCRdb holds only in-frame clones, not every one. This sample carries tens of thousands of clones, around 92% of them seen once, and the ten largest clones take roughly 1.3%. Sequenced: PBMCs. These receptors were taken from a woman in her late teens or twenties in good health and CMV-seronegative. The conserved cysteine and the conserved F or W are not part of the CDR3 here. Only some rows state a clone size, as once, few, many or a class for expanded clones.

v_gene: TRBV2
abundance: NA
j_gene: TRBJ1-3
CDR3aa: ASSGGGSGNTIY

v_gene: TRBV11-2
abundance: NA
j_gene: TRBJ2-1
CDR3aa: ASSEQGHLSYNEQF

v_gene: TRBV4-1
abundance: NA
j_gene: TRBJ2-1
CDR3aa: ASSRLADSSYNEQF

v_gene: TRBV9
abundance: NA
j_gene: TRBJ2-7
CDR3aa: ASSAGPGFSGTNSYEQY

v_gene: TRBV9
abundance: NA
j_gene: TRBJ1-3
CDR3aa: ASSVARSGNTIY

v_gene: TRBV28
abundance: few
j_gene: TRBJ1-5
CDR3aa: ASSRATGYNQPQH

v_gene: TRBV19
abundance: NA
j_gene: TRBJ1-1
CDR3aa: ASSIDRGLITEAF

v_gene: TRBV6-4
abundance: NA
j_gene: TRBJ2-3
CDR3aa: ASSDSEGGTDTQY

v_gene: TRBV19
abundance: NA
j_gene: TRBJ2-3
CDR3aa: ASSIEGLAGGDTQY

v_gene: TRBV6-5
abundance: NA
j_gene: TRBJ2-7
CDR3aa: ASSSTGTVYEQY

v_gene: TRBV6-5
abundance: NA
j_gene: TRBJ2-1
CDR3aa: ASNPGTAPNEQF

v_gene: TRBV7-3
abundance: NA
j_gene: TRBJ1-1
CDR3aa: ASSLTQNTEAF

v_gene: TRBV5-4
abundance: NA
j_gene: TRBJ2-4
CDR3aa: ASSLGTAQDIQY

v_gene: TRBV7-3
abundance: NA
j_gene: TRBJ2-3
CDR3aa: ASSPGTGVTDTQY

v_gene: TRBV28
abundance: NA
j_gene: TRBJ2-1
CDR3aa: ASSLSDRAYEQF

v_gene: TRBV2
abundance: NA
j_gene: TRBJ2-5
CDR3aa: ASSGDQETQY

v_gene: TRBV14
abundance: NA
j_gene: TRBJ2-7
CDR3aa: ASSGGGSYEQY

v_gene: TRBV11-3
abundance: NA
j_gene: TRBJ2-3
CDR3aa: ASSLGSSGRPDTQY

v_gene: TRBV2
abundance: few
j_gene: TRBJ2-5
CDR3aa: ASGRVRETQY

v_gene: TRBV10-2
abundance: NA
j_gene: TRBJ2-3
CDR3aa: ASAQTGGTDTQY

v_gene: TRBV5-1
abundance: NA
j_gene: TRBJ1-1
CDR3aa: ASSPGEFMNTEAF

v_gene: TRBV28
abundance: NA
j_gene: TRBJ1-2
CDR3aa: ASSTGGHGYT

v_gene: TRBV5-1
abundance: NA
j_gene: TRBJ2-1
CDR3aa: ASSFTTDRGGYNEQF

v_gene: TRBV19
abundance: NA
j_gene: TRBJ1-1
CDR3aa: ASRGTGNPEAF

v_gene: TRBV11-2
abundance: few
j_gene: TRBJ1-1
CDR3aa: ASGGGGAF

v_gene: TRBV30
abundance: NA
j_gene: TRBJ1-1
CDR3aa: AWSALPGQGDTEAF

v_gene: TRBV4-2
abundance: NA
j_gene: TRBJ1-1
CDR3aa: ASSQDRGGVAF

v_gene: TRBV4-1
abundance: NA
j_gene: TRBJ1-2
CDR3aa: ASSQLDSLNYGYT

v_gene: TRBV19
abundance: NA
j_gene: TRBJ2-5
CDR3aa: ASSPTALDSYQETQY

v_gene: TRBV7-8
abundance: NA
j_gene: TRBJ2-7
CDR3aa: ASSPGLAGAYEQY

v_gene: TRBV28
abundance: once
j_gene: TRBJ2-7
CDR3aa: ASSFRLAGVPIWREQY

v_gene: TRBV9
abundance: NA
j_gene: TRBJ2-7
CDR3aa: ASSVATSGEQY

v_gene: TRBV5-4
abundance: NA
j_gene: TRBJ2-5
CDR3aa: ASSDPRNQETQY

v_gene: TRBV18
abundance: once
j_gene: TRBJ2-7
CDR3aa: ASSPPAGGDYEQY

v_gene: TRBV9
abundance: NA
j_gene: TRBJ2-7
CDR3aa: ASSLGTGGNEQY

v_gene: TRBV6-5
abundance: NA
j_gene: TRBJ2-1
CDR3aa: ASSRPTTLRNEQF

v_gene: TRBV5-1
abundance: NA
j_gene: TRBJ2-7
CDR3aa: ASTAGGSYEQY

v_gene: TRBV4-1
abundance: NA
j_gene: TRBJ2-5
CDR3aa: ASSQGLAGGRETQY

v_gene: TRBV2
abundance: NA
j_gene: TRBJ1-5
CDR3aa: ASTPGQPGVQPQH

v_gene: TRBV28
abundance: once
j_gene: TRBJ2-3
CDR3aa: ASSSRLGLAGGVDTQY

v_gene: TRBV30
abundance: few
j_gene: TRBJ1-5
CDR3aa: AWSTGQGSNQPQH

v_gene: TRBV7-3
abundance: NA
j_gene: TRBJ2-2
CDR3aa: ASSLFGPGAGELF

v_gene: TRBV7-2
abundance: NA
j_gene: TRBJ2-5
CDR3aa: ASSLAGLAGGRQY

v_gene: TRBV7-9
abundance: NA
j_gene: TRBJ2-3
CDR3aa: ASSLGASGATSTDTQY

v_gene: TRBV9
abundance: once
j_gene: TRBJ2-5
CDR3aa: ASSVAPGGAETQY

v_gene: TRBV28
abundance: NA
j_gene: TRBJ2-7
CDR3aa: ASSLEGQGEQY

v_gene: TRBV5-4
abundance: NA
j_gene: TRBJ1-2
CDR3aa: ASSPPAGRRYT

v_gene: TRBV28
abundance: NA
j_gene: TRBJ1-1
CDR3aa: ASSYRTEAF

v_gene: TRBV5-6
abundance: once
j_gene: TRBJ2-7
CDR3aa: ASRDRGRREQY

v_gene: TRBV28
abundance: NA
j_gene: TRBJ1-3
CDR3aa: ASSTHLQGNTIY

v_gene: TRBV5-4
abundance: NA
j_gene: TRBJ1-1
CDR3aa: ASSFNRGMNTEAF

v_gene: TRBV20-1
abundance: NA
j_gene: TRBJ2-7
CDR3aa: SAAGAYEQY

v_gene: TRBV14
abundance: once
j_gene: TRBJ2-3
CDR3aa: ASSLGKVRGLPSTDTQY

v_gene: TRBV19
abundance: NA
j_gene: TRBJ2-7
CDR3aa: ASSIVRPTGTYEQY